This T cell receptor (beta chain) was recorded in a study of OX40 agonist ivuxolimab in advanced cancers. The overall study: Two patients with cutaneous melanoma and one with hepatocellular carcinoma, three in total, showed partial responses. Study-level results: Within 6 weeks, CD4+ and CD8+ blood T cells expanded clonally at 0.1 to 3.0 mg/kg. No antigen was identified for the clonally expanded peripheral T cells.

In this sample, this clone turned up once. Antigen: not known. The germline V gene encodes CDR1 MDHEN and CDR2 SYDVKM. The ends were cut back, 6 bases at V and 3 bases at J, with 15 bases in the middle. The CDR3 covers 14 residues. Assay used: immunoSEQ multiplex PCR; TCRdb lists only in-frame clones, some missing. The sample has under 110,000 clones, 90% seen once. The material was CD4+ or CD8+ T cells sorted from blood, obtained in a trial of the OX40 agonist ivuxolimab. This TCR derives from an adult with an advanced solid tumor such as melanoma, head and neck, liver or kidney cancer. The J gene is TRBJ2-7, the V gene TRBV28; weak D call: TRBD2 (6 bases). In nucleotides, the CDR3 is TGTGCCAGCAGCCTTGACGGGAGAGACTACGAGCAGTACTTC. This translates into CASSLDGRDYEQYF.